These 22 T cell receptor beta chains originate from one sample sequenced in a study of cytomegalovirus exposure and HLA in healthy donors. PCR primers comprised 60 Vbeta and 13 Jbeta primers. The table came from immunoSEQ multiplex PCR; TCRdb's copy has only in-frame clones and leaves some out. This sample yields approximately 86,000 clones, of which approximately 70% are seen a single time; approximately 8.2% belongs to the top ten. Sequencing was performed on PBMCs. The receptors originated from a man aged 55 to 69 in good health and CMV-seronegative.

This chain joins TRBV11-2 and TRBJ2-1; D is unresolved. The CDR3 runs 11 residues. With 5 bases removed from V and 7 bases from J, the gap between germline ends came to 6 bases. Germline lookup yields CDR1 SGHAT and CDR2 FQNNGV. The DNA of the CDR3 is TGTGCCAGCAGCCCCATGAATGAGCAGTTCTTC. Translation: CASSPMNEQFF. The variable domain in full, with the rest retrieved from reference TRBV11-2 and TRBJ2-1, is EAGVAQSPRYKIIEKRQSVAFWCNPISGHATLYWYQQILGQGPKLLIQFQNNGVVDDSQLPKDRFSAERLKGVDSTLKIQPAKLEDSAVYLCASSPMNEQFFGPGTRLTVL.

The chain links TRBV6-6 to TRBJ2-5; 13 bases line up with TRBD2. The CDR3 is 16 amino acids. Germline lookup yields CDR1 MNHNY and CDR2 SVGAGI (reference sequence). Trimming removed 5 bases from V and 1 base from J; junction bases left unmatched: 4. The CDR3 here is CASSGLAGDSQETQYF. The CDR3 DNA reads TGTGCCAGCAGTGGACTAGCGGGGGACTCCCAAGAGACCCAGTACTTC.

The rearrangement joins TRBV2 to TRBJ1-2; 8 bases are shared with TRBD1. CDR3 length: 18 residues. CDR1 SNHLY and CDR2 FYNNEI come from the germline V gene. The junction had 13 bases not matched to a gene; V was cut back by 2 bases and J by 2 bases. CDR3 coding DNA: TGTGCCAGCAGTGAAAACAGGGGGTGGTTAGTACAAAACTATGGCTACACCTTC. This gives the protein CASSENRGWLVQNYGYTF.

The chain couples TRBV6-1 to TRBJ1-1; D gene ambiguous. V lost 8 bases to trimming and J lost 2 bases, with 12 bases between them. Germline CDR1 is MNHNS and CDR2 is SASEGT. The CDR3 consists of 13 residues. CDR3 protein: CASGTDRNTEAFF. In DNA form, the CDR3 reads TGTGCCAGCGGTACAGATAGAAACACTGAAGCTTTCTTT.

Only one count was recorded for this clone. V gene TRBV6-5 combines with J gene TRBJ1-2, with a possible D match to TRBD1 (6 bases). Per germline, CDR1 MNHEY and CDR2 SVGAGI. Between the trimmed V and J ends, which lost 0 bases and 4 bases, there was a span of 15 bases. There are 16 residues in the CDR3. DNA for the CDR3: TGTGCCAGCAGTTACTCGCCGACAGGCGCGGGCTATGGCTACACCTTC. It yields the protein CASSYSPTGAGYGYTF.

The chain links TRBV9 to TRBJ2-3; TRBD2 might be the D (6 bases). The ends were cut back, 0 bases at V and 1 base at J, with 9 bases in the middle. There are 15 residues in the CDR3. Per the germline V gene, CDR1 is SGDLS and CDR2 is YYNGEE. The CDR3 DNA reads TGTGCCAGCAGCGTAGAGGACTACCGCACAGATACGCAGTATTTT. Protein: CASSVEDYRTDTQYF.

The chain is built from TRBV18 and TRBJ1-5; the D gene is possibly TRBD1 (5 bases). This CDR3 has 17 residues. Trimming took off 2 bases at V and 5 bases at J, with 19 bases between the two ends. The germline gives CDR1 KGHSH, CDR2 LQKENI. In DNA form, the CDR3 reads TGTGCCAGCTCACCAGGGGCAGGGAGGTCGGCCTATCAGCCCCAGCATTTT. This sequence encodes CASSPGAGRSAYQPQHF.

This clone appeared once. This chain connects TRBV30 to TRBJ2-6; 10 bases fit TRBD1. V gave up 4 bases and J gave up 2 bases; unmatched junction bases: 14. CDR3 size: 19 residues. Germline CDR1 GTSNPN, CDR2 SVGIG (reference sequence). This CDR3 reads CAWTIRSGTGVAGANVLTF. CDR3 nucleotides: TGTGCCTGGACCATCCGATCCGGGACAGGGGTAGCTGGGGCCAACGTCCTGACTTTC.

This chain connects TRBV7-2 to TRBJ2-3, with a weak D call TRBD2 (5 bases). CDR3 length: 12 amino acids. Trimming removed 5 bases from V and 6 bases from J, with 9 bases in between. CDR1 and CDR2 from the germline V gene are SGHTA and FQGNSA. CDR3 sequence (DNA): TGTGCCAGCAGCACTAGTTCGGATACGCAGTATTTT. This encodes CASSTSSDTQYF.

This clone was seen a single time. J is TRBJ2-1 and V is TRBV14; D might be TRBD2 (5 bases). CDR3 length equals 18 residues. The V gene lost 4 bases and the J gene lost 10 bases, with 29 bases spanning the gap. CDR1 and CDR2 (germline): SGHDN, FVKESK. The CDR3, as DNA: TGTGCCAGCAGCCCCGGCAAGCGGATGGGCGGTCTCTGGGCGGAGCAGTTCTTC. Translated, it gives CASSPGKRMGGLWAEQFF. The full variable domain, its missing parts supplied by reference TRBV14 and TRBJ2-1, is EAGVTQFPSHSVIEKGQTVTLRCDPISGHDNLYWYRRVMGKEIKFLLHFVKESKQDESGMPNNRFLAERTGGTYSTLKVQPAELEDSGVYFCASSPGKRMGGLWAEQFFGPGTRLTVL.

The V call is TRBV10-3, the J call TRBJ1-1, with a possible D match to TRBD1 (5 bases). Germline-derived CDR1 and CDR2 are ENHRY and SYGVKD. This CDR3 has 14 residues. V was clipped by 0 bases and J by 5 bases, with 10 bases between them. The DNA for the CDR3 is TGTGCCATCAGTGAGTCAGCGGGGGGGACTGAAGCTTTCTTT. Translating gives CAISESAGGTEAFF.

The CDR3 coding sequence is TGCGCCAGCAGCCAAACGAGCACCGGGGAGCTGTTTTTT. Translating it yields CASSQTSTGELFF. The V call is TRBV4-3, the J call TRBJ2-2; D uncertain. CDR1 is LGHNA and CDR2 is YSLEER in the germline V gene. This CDR3 spans 13 amino acids. Trimming left V 2 bases short and J 4 bases short, with 5 bases between.

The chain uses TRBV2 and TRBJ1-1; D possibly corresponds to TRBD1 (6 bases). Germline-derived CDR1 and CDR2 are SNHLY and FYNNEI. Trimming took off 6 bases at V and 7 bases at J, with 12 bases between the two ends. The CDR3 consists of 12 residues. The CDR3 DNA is TGTGCCAGCAGATGGGAAGGGGGTGAAGCTTTCTTT. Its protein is CASRWEGGEAFF.

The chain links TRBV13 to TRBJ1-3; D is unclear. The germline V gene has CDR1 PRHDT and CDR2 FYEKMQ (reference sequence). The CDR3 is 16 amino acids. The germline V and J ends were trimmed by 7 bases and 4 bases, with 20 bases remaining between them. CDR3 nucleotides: TGTGCCAGCACCCTAAAAGAAGCCACGTCAGGAAACACCATATATTTT. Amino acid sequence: CASTLKEATSGNTIYF.

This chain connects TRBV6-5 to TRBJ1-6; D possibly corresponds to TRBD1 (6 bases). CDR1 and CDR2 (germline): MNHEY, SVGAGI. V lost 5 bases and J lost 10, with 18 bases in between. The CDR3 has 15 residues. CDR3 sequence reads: CASSPLQGIGSPLHF. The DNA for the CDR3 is TGTGCCAGCAGTCCGCTACAGGGTATAGGATCACCCCTCCACTTT.

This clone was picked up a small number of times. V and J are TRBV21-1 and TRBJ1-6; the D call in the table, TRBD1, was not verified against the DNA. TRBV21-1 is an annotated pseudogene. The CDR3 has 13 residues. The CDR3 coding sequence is TGTGCCAGCAGCAAAGTCAATAATTCACCCCTCCACTTT. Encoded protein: CASSKVNNSPLHF.

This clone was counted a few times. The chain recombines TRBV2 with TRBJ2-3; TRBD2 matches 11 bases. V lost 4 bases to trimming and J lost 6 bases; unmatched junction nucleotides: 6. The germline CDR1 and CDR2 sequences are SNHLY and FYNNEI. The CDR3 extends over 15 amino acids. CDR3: CASSGASGRFDTQYF. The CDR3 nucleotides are TGTGCCAGCAGTGGGGCTAGCGGGAGGTTTGATACGCAGTATTTT.

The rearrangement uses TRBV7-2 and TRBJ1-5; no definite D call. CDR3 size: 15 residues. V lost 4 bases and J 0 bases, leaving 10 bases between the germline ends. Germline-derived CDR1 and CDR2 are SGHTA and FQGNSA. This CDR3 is CASSSDSYSNQPQHF. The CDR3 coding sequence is TGTGCCAGCAGCTCCGACTCTTATAGCAATCAGCCCCAGCATTTT.

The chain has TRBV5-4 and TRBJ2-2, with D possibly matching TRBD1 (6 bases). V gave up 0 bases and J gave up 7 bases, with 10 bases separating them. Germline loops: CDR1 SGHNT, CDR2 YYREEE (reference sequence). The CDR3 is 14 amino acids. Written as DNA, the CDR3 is TGTGCCAGCAGCTTGGGGGGGCTCTTCGGGGAGCTGTTTTTT. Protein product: CASSLGGLFGELFF.

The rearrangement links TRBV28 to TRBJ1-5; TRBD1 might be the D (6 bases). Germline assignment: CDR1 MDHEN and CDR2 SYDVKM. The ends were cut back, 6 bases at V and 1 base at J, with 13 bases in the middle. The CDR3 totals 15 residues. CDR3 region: CASSRYRESNQPQHF. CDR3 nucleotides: TGTGCCAGCAGCCGATACAGGGAGAGCAATCAGCCCCAGCATTTT.

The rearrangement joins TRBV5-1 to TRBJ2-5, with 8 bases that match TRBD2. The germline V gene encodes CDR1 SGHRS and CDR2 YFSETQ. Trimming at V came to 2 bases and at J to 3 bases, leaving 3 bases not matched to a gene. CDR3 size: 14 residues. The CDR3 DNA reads TGCGCCAGCAGCTTAGCGGGGGCGGAAGAGACCCAGTACTTC. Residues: CASSLAGAEETQYF.

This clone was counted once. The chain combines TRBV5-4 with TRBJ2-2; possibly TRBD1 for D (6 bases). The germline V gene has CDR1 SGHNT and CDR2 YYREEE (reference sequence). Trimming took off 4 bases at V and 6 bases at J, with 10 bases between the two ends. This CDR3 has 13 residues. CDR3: CASSPTGSGELFF. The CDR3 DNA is TGTGCCAGCAGCCCCACAGGGTCCGGGGAGCTGTTTTTT.